This T cell receptor beta chain comes out of a study of monozygotic twins with inflammatory bowel disease. Study-level results: Separate T cell subtypes could not be resolved from one another. By inverse Simpson index, TCRbeta diversity was lower in IBD patients than in healthy co-twins.

One blood sample of around 2.5 ml was taken from each donor. TCRdb re-called the 5' RACE reads and shows each CDR3 protein once, DNA omitted. The sample's table shows about 160,000 distinct CDR3 sequences. The CDR3 has 13 residues. Germline loops: CDR1 ENHRY, CDR2 SYGVKD. Concerning this clonotype: As yet, its antigen is unknown.

The sample was blood. This rearrangement joins TRBV10-3 to TRBJ2-7; TCRdb's D call, TRBD2, is unchecked because there is no DNA. This TCR was recovered from a human donor with ulcerative colitis or Crohn's disease, or a healthy co-twin of an affected twin (not recorded which). CDR3 amino acids: CATTGLLTYEQYF.